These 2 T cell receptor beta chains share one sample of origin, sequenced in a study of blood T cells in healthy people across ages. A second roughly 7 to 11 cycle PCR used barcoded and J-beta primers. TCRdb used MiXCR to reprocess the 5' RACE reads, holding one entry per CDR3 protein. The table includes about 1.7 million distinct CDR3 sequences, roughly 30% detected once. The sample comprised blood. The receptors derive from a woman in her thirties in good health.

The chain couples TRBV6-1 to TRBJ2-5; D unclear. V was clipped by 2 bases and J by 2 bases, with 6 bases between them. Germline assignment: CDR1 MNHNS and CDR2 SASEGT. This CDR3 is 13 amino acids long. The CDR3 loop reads CASSETWQETQYF. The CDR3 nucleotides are TGTGCCAGCAGTGAAACGTGGCAAGAGACCCAGTACTTC.

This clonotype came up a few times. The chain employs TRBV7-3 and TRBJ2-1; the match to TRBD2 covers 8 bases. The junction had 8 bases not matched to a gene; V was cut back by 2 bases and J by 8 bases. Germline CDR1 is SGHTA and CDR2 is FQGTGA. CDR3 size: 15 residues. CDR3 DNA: TGTGCCAGCAGCTTAGGAGGGGCCGGGGGGGATGAGCAGTTCTTC. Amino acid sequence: CASSLGGAGGDEQFF. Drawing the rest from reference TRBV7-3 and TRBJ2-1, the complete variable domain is GAGVSQTPSNKVTEKGKYVELRCDPISGHTALYWYRQSLGQGPEFLIYFQGTGAADDSGLPNDRFFAVRPEGSVSTLKIQRTERGDSAVYLCASSLGGAGGDEQFFGPGTRLTVL.